The sequence of this TCR beta chain was determined in a study of blood T cell repertoires in COVID-19. Study at large: T cells, B-cell-depleted T cells, or PBMCs provided the cDNA or gDNA that served as material.

Sequenced by immunoSEQ multiplex PCR; TCRdb stores in-frame clones only, minus some. The table includes around 210,000 clones, 86% detected once. Germline V gene lookup returns CDR1 LGHNT and CDR2 FRNRAP. The junction had 8 bases not matched to a gene; V was cut back by 7 bases and J by 3 bases. CDR3 length: 15 residues. Sequencing used peripheral blood. The sequence was obtained from a woman aged 70-85 years with acute or convalescent COVID-19. The rearrangement joins TRBV12-5 to TRBJ1-4; 7 bases map to TRBD1. The CDR3 loop is CASAPPRGANEKLFF. Written as DNA, the CDR3 is TGTGCTAGTGCCCCCCCCAGGGGGGCTAATGAAAAACTGTTTTTT. The full variable domain, in which reference TRBV12-5 and TRBJ1-4 provide the parts outside the CDR3, is DARVTQTPRHKVTEMGQEVTMRCQPILGHNTVFWYRQTMMQGLELLAYFRNRAPLDDSGMPKDRFSAEMPDATLATLKIQPSEPRDSAVYFCASAPPRGANEKLFFGSGTQLSVL.